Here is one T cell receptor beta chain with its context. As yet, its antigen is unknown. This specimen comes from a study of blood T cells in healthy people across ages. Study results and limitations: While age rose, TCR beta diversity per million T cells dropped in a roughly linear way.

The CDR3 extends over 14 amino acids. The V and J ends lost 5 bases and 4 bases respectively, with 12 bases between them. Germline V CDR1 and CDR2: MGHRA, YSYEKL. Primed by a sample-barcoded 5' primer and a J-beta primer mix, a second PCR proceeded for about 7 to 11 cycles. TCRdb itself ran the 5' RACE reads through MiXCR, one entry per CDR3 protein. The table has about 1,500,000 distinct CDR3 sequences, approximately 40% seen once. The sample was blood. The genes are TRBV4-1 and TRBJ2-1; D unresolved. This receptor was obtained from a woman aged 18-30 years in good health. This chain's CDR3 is CASSDRTLYNEQFF. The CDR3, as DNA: TGCGCCAGCAGCGACCGGACCCTATACAATGAGCAGTTCTTC.